This TCR beta chain was captured by sequencing in a study of regulatory T cells in long-lasting Graves disease. This clonotype was picked up many times. The time point was: newly diagnosed GD, antithyroid drugs for less than 3 months. RNA isolated from PBMCs was used to make the TCR library. The trim removed 1 base at V and 1 base at J, leaving 4 bases unmatched. The length of the CDR3 is 16 residues. Construction of the TCR beta libraries employed iRepertoire HTBI primers in conjunction with Arm-PCR of CDR3 regions. TCRdb analysed the multiplex PCR reads with MiXCR anew, one entry per CDR3 protein. Here the sample spans a few hundred thousand distinct CDR3 sequences, less than 15% being singletons. A further study also used this sample, focusing on T cells in Graves' hyperthyroidism and ophthalmopathy. That report notes: A set of HTBI primers served as the primers for a first-round RT-PCR of the TCR CDR3.

This TCR came from a woman aged 45 to 65 with Graves disease. The rearrangement uses TRBV12-3 or TRBV12-4 and TRBJ1-1; 9 positions match TRBD1. Sample: peripheral blood mononuclear cells (PBMCs), taken at new diagnosis, from a patient treated with antithyroid drugs. In DNA, the CDR3 is TGTGCCAGCAGTTTAGTGGCGGGACAGGGGAACACTGAAGCTTTCTTT. It is translated as CASSLVAGQGNTEAFF.